This T cell receptor beta chain emerged from a study of breast tumors, draining lymph nodes, adjacent tissues. There are 16 residues in the CDR3. MiXCR, run by TCRdb on the multiplex PCR reads, gives a single entry per CDR3 protein. The sample records approximately 150,000 distinct CDR3 sequences, around a third being singletons. With regard to this clonotype: Its antigen is as yet unknown. One junction end does not reproduce the germline sequence, and a read error may be involved.

Findings and caveats of the study: Tumors had less TCR diversity than lymph nodes, more than nontumor tissue. Compared with basal-like, luminal-like tumors shared significantly more repertoire with nontumor tissue. Data only fit, rather than demonstrated, lymph node origin of most tumor T cells.

The lymph nodes were axillary draining lymph nodes from breast cancer patients. The sequenced material came from axillary lymph node tissue. The V and J genes are TRBV12-3 or TRBV12-4 and TRBJ1-3; 7 nucleotides match TRBD1. The receptor was isolated from a female donor with breast cancer. Some clones in this sample may be carry-over from other donors' samples. DNA for the CDR3: TGTGCCAGCAGTCTACTACAGGGGATTGGGGGAAACACCAAATATTTT. As protein: CASSLLQGIGGNTKYF.